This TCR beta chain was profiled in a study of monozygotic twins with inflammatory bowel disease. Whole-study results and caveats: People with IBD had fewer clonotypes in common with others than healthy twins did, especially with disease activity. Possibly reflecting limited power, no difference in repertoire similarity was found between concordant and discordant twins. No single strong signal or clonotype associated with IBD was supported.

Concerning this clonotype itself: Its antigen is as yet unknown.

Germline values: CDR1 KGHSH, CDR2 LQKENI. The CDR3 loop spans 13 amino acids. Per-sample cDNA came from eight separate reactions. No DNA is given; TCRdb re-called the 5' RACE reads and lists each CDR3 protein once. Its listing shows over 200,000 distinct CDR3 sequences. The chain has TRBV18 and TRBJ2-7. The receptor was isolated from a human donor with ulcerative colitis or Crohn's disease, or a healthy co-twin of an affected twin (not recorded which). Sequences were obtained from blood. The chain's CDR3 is CASSPPQTYEQYF.